This T cell receptor beta chain appears in the sequencing data of a study of blood T cells in healthy people across ages. Study observations and caveats: Changes seen in expanded clonotypes were possibly confounded by donor CMV status left unknown.

The CDR3 extends over 13 amino acids. Trimming removed 4 bases at V and 11 bases at J, with 17 bases between. Germline-derived CDR1 and CDR2 are SEHNR and FQNEAQ (reference sequence). This clonotype was observed many times. The antigen is not known. The second PCR ran roughly 7 to 11 cycles with a sample-barcoded 5' primer and J-beta primers. Every cDNA molecule bore a tag from a template-switch adaptor containing 12 random nucleotides. TCRdb recomputed calls from the 5' RACE reads with MiXCR, one row per CDR3 protein. The data show 750,000 to 950,000 distinct CDR3 sequences, with roughly 28% seen just once and 9.5% to 13% held by the top ten. Donors gave 8 to 10 milliliters of peripheral blood apiece. The same data also went into a second study, on T cells of mothers and their children. That study adds: Once extracted, all RNA went into cDNA synthesis at about 1.5 ug per 15 ul.

This TCR was recovered from a woman between 40 and 50 years old in good health. This chain connects TRBV7-9 to TRBJ2-5; no reliable D call. The sequenced sample consisted of blood. CDR3 sequence: CASSSRAGEEQYF. The CDR3 nucleotides read TGTGCCAGCAGCTCCCGAGCAGGTGAAGAGCAGTACTTC.